The next 9 T cell receptor beta chains were all read from a single sample in a study of human T cells and chemical hapten exposure. Time point given: pre-sensitization, week 0. The treatment was: therapeutic diphenylcyclopropenone sensitization with weekly scalp DPC. TCRdb reprocessed the RACE reads with MiXCR, giving one entry per CDR3 protein. The sample contains around 350,000 distinct CDR3 sequences, roughly 6% of which appear only once. The input for sequencing was whole blood, taken in connection with sensitization to the hapten diphenylcyclopropenone (DPC). The receptors were gathered from a woman younger than 30 with alopecia areata. Some clones in this sample may be carry-over from other donors' samples.

V gene TRBV6-2 or TRBV6-3 combines with J gene TRBJ1-6; D is unclear. From germline, CDR1 is MNHEY and CDR2 SVGEGT. The CDR3 spans 12 residues. The ends were cut back, 6 bases at V and 10 bases at J, with 10 bases in the middle. DNA of the CDR3: TGTGCCAGCAGCCCCATGAGGTCACCCCTCCACTTT. Translating it yields CASSPMRSPLHF.

This clonotype was observed at least ten times. This chain links TRBV7-8 with TRBJ1-5; no definite D call. V was trimmed by 2 bases and J by 1 base, leaving 12 bases between them. Germline V gene sequence: CDR1 SGHVS, CDR2 FQNEAQ. The CDR3 runs 16 residues. In DNA form, the CDR3 reads TGTGCCAGCAGCTTACGTAGGACTACAAGCAATCAGCCCCAGCATTTT. This gives the protein CASSLRRTTSNQPQHF.

This clonotype was counted at least ten times. The rearrangement joins TRBV9 to TRBJ2-2, with TRBD2 identical over 8 bases. With 4 bases clipped from V and 0 bases from J, the junction kept 11 bases outside the gene matches. CDR3 length equals 18 residues. Germline lookup yields CDR1 SGDLS and CDR2 YYNGEE. The CDR3 region is CASSTLAGQFANTGELFF. The CDR3 DNA reads TGTGCCAGCAGCACTTTAGCGGGGCAATTCGCGAACACCGGGGAGCTGTTTTTT.

The chain is built from TRBV18 and TRBJ1-5; 8 bases agree with TRBD1. Germline CDR1 reads KGHSH; CDR2 reads LQKENI. The CDR3 extends over 17 amino acids. V lost 3 bases, J lost 1 base, and 8 bases stayed unmatched. The DNA of the CDR3 is TGTGCCAGCTCACCGGGGCAGGGGACAGGAAGCAATCAGCCCCAGCATTTT. Translating gives CASSPGQGTGSNQPQHF.

This sequence joins TRBV6-2 or TRBV6-3 and TRBJ2-5; 9 positions agree with TRBD2. V lost 7 bases and J lost 5; bases outside the gene matches: 8. This CDR3 has 14 residues. From germline, CDR1 is MNHEY and CDR2 SVGEGT. This CDR3 is CASTQGLARETQYF. DNA for the CDR3: TGTGCCAGCACCCAGGGACTAGCCCGGGAGACCCAGTACTTC.

This clonotype has a handful of counts. CDR3 sequence reads: CASSESGEAFF. In nucleotides, the CDR3 is TGTGCCAGCAGTGAATCAGGGGAAGCTTTCTTT. This sequence joins TRBV2 and TRBJ1-1, with D maybe TRBD1 (5 bases). The CDR3 runs to 11 residues. Per germline, CDR1 SNHLY and CDR2 FYNNEI. Trimming cost V 2 bases and J 8 bases, with 6 bases left between them. Supplemented by reference TRBV2 and TRBJ1-1, the full variable domain reads EPEVTQTPSHQVTQMGQEVILRCVPISNHLYFYWYRQILGQKVEFLVSFYNNEISEKSEIFDDQFSVERPDGSNFTLKIRSTKLEDSAMYFCASSESGEAFFGQGTRLTVV.

This chain joins TRBV15 and TRBJ2-3; TRBD2 aligns across 15 bases. The length of the CDR3 is 16 residues. Trimming cost V 5 bases and J 4 bases; bases outside gene matches: 4. Germline CDR1 reads LNHNV; CDR2 reads YYDKDF (reference sequence). CDR3 protein: CATSVRTSGGADTQYF. CDR3 nucleotide sequence: TGTGCCACCAGCGTACGGACTAGCGGGGGGGCAGATACGCAGTATTTT.

In this sample, this clonotype turned up a few times. This chain links TRBV5-1 with TRBJ1-1, with D unclear. Germline lookup yields CDR1 SGHRS and CDR2 YFSETQ. Trimming left V 0 bases short and J 2 bases short, with 11 bases between. The CDR3 is 15 amino acids. The CDR3 loop is CASSLGDTPNTEAFF. The CDR3 DNA sequence: TGCGCCAGCAGCTTGGGCGACACACCAAACACTGAAGCTTTCTTT. Using reference TRBV5-1 and TRBJ1-1 for the parts outside the CDR3, the full variable domain is KAGVTQTPRYLIKTRGQQVTLSCSPISGHRSVSWYQQTPGQGLQFLFEYFSETQRNKGNFPGRFSGRQFSNSRSEMNVSTLELGDSALYLCASSLGDTPNTEAFFGQGTRLTVV.

This clonotype has just a few counts. The chain employs TRBV9 and TRBJ1-4; the D gene is possibly TRBD1 (6 bases). Deletions cut 3 bases from V and 8 bases from J, with 11 bases between. This CDR3 has 13 amino acids. The V gene's germline CDR1 is SGDLS and CDR2 YYNGEE. CDR3 DNA sequence: TGTGCCAGCAGCGATGGACAGAGGGAAAAACTGTTTTTT. Encoded protein: CASSDGQREKLFF.